This T cell receptor (beta chain) was documented in a study of regulatory T cells in long-lasting Graves disease. The ends lost 4 bases at V and 3 bases at J; junction bases unmatched: 9. The CDR3 runs to 17 residues. The germline V gene has CDR1 KGHSH and CDR2 LQKENI. Library construction for TCR beta used iRepertoire HTBI primers and Arm-PCR of CDR3 regions. TCRdb reprocessed the multiplex PCR reads with MiXCR, giving one entry per CDR3 protein. This sample has about 200,000 distinct CDR3 sequences, with around 19% found just once. As for time point: newly diagnosed GD, antithyroid drugs for less than 3 months. After RNA was extracted from PBMCs, the TCR library was made from it. The data also belong to a second study, concerning T cells in Graves' hyperthyroidism and ophthalmopathy.

The TCR comes from a woman in her 30s with Graves disease. The chain joins TRBV18 to TRBJ2-6, with 7 bases aligning to TRBD1. The specimen was peripheral blood mononuclear cells (PBMCs), collected at new diagnosis, from a patient treated with antithyroid drugs. This chain's CDR3 is CASSLATGRGGANVLTF. The CDR3, as DNA: TGTGCCAGCTCACTTGCGACAGGGAGAGGTGGGGCCAACGTCCTGACTTTC.